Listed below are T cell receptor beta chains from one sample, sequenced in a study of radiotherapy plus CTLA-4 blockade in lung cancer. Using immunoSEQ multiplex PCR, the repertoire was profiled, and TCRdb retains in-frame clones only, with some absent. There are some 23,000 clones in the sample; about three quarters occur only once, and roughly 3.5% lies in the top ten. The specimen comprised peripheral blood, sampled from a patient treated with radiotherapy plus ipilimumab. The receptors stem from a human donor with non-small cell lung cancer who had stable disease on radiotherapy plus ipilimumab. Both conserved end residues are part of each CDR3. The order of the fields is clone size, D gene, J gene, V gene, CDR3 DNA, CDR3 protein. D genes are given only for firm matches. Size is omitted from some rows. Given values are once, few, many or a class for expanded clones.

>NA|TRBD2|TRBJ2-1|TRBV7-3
TGTGCCAGCAGCTTACGGCCCAGCGGGGGAAGCTCCTACAATGAGCAGTTCTTC
CASSLRPSGGSSYNEQFF
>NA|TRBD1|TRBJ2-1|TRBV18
TGTGCCAGCTCACTGGGACAGGGGACCCTCAATGAGCAGTTCTTC
CASSLGQGTLNEQFF
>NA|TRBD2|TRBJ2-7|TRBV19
TGTGCCAGTAGTACTCTAGCGGGAGCGGATGCCTACGAGCAGTACTTC
CASSTLAGADAYEQYF
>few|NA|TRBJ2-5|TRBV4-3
TGCGCCAGCAGCCGAAAAGGCGAATCGGTAGAGACCCAGTACTTC
CASSRKGESVETQYF
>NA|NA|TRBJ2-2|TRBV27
TGTGCCATCCTCGACACTAACACCGGGGAGCTGTTTTTT
CAILDTNTGELFF
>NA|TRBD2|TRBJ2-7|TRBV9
TGTGCCAGCCAGAGGAGCGGGGGGCAGGGCGAGCAGTACTTC
CASQRSGGQGEQYF
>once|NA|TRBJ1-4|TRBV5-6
TGTGCCAGCAGCTTGGCCAACCGGGGGCTCGGCGAAAAACTGTTTTTT
CASSLANRGLGEKLFF
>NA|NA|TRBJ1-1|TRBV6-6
TGTGCCAGCAGTTACTCGATCAGGGGTGAGACTGAAGCTTTCTTT
CASSYSIRGETEAFF
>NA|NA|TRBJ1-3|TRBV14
TGTGCCAGCAGCCGCCTAACAGACTCTGGAAACACCATATATTTT
CASSRLTDSGNTIYF
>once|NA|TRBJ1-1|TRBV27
TGTGCCAGCAGTTTCACAGACAGGCGGAACACTGAAGCTTTCTTT
CASSFTDRRNTEAFF
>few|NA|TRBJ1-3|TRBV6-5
TGTGCCAGCAGTTACTCGTCGGGGGCCGGAAACACCATATATTTT
CASSYSSGAGNTIYF
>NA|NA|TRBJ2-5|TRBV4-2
TGTGCCAGCAGCCACGATCGCGGGGACCCCGCAGGGACCCAGTACTTC
CASSHDRGDPAGTQYF
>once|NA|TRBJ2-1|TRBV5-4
TGTGCCAGCAGCTTGAGGGGCGGGAACTACAATGAGCAGTTCTTC
CASSLRGGNYNEQFF
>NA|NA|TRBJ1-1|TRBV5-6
TGTGCCAGCAGCTATCAGACACGGATGAACACTGAAGCTTTCTTT
CASSYQTRMNTEAFF
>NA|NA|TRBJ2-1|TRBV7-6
TGTGCCAGCAGCTTATCTGGGGGAAGTCCCTACAATGAGCAGTTCTTC
CASSLSGGSPYNEQFF
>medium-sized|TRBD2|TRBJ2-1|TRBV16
TGTGCCAGCAGCCAATCGCAAGCTAGCGGAGATTACAATGAGCAGTTCTTC
CASSQSQASGDYNEQFF
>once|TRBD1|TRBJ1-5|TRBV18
TGTGCCGGCTCACGACAGGGAGACCAGCCCCAGCATTTT
CAGSRQGDQPQHF